Below are 14 T cell receptor beta chains sequenced from a single sample in a study of OX40 agonist ivuxolimab in advanced cancers. Some clones are missing from TCRdb's copy, which holds only in-frame ones; the method was immunoSEQ multiplex PCR. The data hold some 81,000 clones, with around 88% observed a single time. The sample here was CD4+ or CD8+ T cells sorted from blood, taken in a trial of the OX40 agonist ivuxolimab. The receptors come from an adult with an advanced solid tumor such as melanoma, head and neck, liver or kidney cancer.

Written as DNA, the CDR3 is TGCAGCGTTGGACCTCGGAGGGAAGAGCCCCAGCATTTT. Amino acid sequence: CSVGPRREEPQHF. The rearrangement links TRBV29-1 to TRBJ1-5; D uncertain. V was shortened by 4 bases and J by 8 bases, with 15 bases between the two germline ends. The germline gives CDR1 SQVTM, CDR2 ANQGSEA. The length of the CDR3 is 13 residues. The full variable domain, completed using reference TRBV29-1 and TRBJ1-5, is SAVISQKPSRDICQRGTSLTIQCQVDSQVTMMFWYRQQPGQSLTLIATANQGSEATYESGFVIDKFPISRPNLTFSTLTVSNMSPEDSSIYLCSVGPRREEPQHFGDGTRLSIL.

This chain links TRBV7-8 with TRBJ2-1, with D unresolved. V lost 5 bases and J lost 2, with 13 bases in between. Germline values: CDR1 SGHVS, CDR2 FQNEAQ. The CDR3 loop spans 15 amino acids. The chain's CDR3 is CASSPRGTTYNEQFF. In DNA form, the CDR3 reads TGTGCCAGCAGCCCGAGAGGTACTACCTACAATGAGCAGTTCTTC.

The chain carries TRBV6-4 and TRBJ1-1; D uncertain. The germline CDR1 and CDR2 sequences are MRHNA and SNTAGT. The CDR3 extends over 13 amino acids. Trimming left V 10 bases short and J 2 bases short, with 14 bases between. CDR3 protein: CATRRQANTEAFF. Here the CDR3 DNA reads TGTGCCACGAGGAGACAAGCCAACACTGAAGCTTTCTTT.

V gene TRBV5-1 combines with J gene TRBJ2-7, with D uncertain. The germline CDR1 and CDR2 sequences are SGHRS and YFSETQ. This CDR3 has 14 residues. V lost 0 bases and J 3 bases, leaving 10 bases between the germline ends. This CDR3 is CASSLGQLNYEQYF. CDR3 DNA sequence: TGCGCCAGCAGCTTGGGGCAGCTGAACTACGAGCAGTACTTC. Full variable domain (remainder filled in from reference TRBV5-1 and TRBJ2-7): KAGVTQTPRYLIKTRGQQVTLSCSPISGHRSVSWYQQTPGQGLQFLFEYFSETQRNKGNFPGRFSGRQFSNSRSEMNVSTLELGDSALYLCASSLGQLNYEQYFGPGTRLTVT.

V is TRBV5-1 and J is TRBJ1-6; TRBD1 aligns across 9 bases. This CDR3 is built from 15 residues. Germline CDR1 SGHRS, CDR2 YFSETQ. V lost 4 bases, J lost 7 bases, and 6 bases stayed unmatched. Here the CDR3 DNA reads TGCGCCAGCAGCACCTTGGACAGGGGCAATTCACCCCTCCACTTT. Translated, it gives CASSTLDRGNSPLHF. The full variable domain, rest sourced from reference TRBV5-1 and TRBJ1-6, is KAGVTQTPRYLIKTRGQQVTLSCSPISGHRSVSWYQQTPGQGLQFLFEYFSETQRNKGNFPGRFSGRQFSNSRSEMNVSTLELGDSALYLCASSTLDRGNSPLHFGNGTRLTVT.

This clone has more than one count but fewer than ten. CDR3 nucleotides: TGTGCCAGTACCGCCGATGGGGAGGGCACTGAAGCTTTCTTT. The encoded protein is CASTADGEGTEAFF. The chain links TRBV19 to TRBJ1-1; D is unresolved. There are 14 residues in the CDR3. Germline CDR1 reads LNHDA; CDR2 reads SQIVND (reference sequence). The V end was cut by 7 bases, the J end by 4 bases, with 16 bases between. Full variable domain (rest looked up from reference TRBV19 and TRBJ1-1): DGGITQSPKYLFRKEGQNVTLSCEQNLNHDAMYWYRQDPGQGLRLIYYSQIVNDFQKGDIAEGYSVSREKKESFPLTVTSAQKNPTAFYLCASTADGEGTEAFFGQGTRLTVV.

J is TRBJ2-7 and V is TRBV30; TRBD2 matches at 7 bases. CDR3 size: 14 residues. The trim removed 4 bases at V and 2 bases at J, leaving 8 bases unmatched. Germline V gives CDR1 GTSNPN, CDR2 SVGIG (reference sequence). The DNA for the CDR3 is TGTGCCTGGACCATGGGGGGGGAGGCCTACGAGCAGTACTTC. This translates into CAWTMGGEAYEQYF.

The CDR3 spells CASSYSILEGPYEQYF. CDR3 in DNA: TGTGCCAGCAGTTACTCAATATTGGAGGGCCCCTACGAGCAGTACTTC. J is TRBJ2-7 and V is TRBV6-5; possible D gene TRBD2, 6 bases. Looked up from germline, CDR1 is MNHEY and CDR2 is SVGAGI. V lost 0 bases to trimming and J lost 2 bases, with 14 bases between them. There are 16 residues in the CDR3.

This sequence joins TRBV18 and TRBJ2-3; 8 nucleotides agree with TRBD2. V shed 9 bases, J shed 6 bases, and the junction held 5 bases outside the gene matches. Germline CDR1 is KGHSH and CDR2 is LQKENI. The CDR3 length is 12 residues. The CDR3 is CASGLAYDTQYF. Here the CDR3 DNA reads TGTGCCAGTGGACTAGCATATGATACGCAGTATTTT.

This clone was recorded a few times. This rearrangement joins TRBV28 to TRBJ2-1; possible D gene TRBD1, 6 bases. This CDR3 contains 15 residues. V lost 6 bases and J 5 bases, leaving 17 bases between the germline ends. CDR1 MDHEN and CDR2 SYDVKM come from the germline V gene. The CDR3 region is CASSNSPGVDNEQFF. Written as DNA, the CDR3 is TGTGCCAGCAGCAACAGTCCAGGGGTTGACAATGAGCAGTTCTTC.

V usage is TRBV5-1 and J usage is TRBJ1-4; TRBD1 is a possible D gene (5 bases). The ends were cut back, 0 bases at V and 3 bases at J, with 9 bases in the middle. There are 15 residues in the CDR3. Germline CDR1 and CDR2: SGHRS and YFSETQ. The CDR3 reads CASSLAGESNEKLFF. As DNA, the CDR3 is TGCGCCAGCAGCTTGGCGGGGGAGTCTAATGAAAAACTGTTTTTT. Based on the CDR3 plus reference TRBV5-1 and TRBJ1-4, the full variable domain is KAGVTQTPRYLIKTRGQQVTLSCSPISGHRSVSWYQQTPGQGLQFLFEYFSETQRNKGNFPGRFSGRQFSNSRSEMNVSTLELGDSALYLCASSLAGESNEKLFFGSGTQLSVL.

The rearrangement joins TRBV30 to TRBJ2-3, with a possible D match to TRBD2 (6 bases). Trimming removed 3 bases at V and 4 bases at J, with 11 bases between. Germline V gene data show CDR1 as GTSNPN and CDR2 as SVGIG (reference sequence). This CDR3 has 13 amino acids. CDR3 residues: CAWRDGSSDTQYF. CDR3 nucleotides: TGTGCCTGGAGGGACGGGAGCTCAGATACGCAGTATTTT.

The chain carries TRBV11-3 and TRBJ1-2; D call uncertain. Between the trimmed V and J ends, which lost 1 base and 5 bases, there was a span of 5 bases. The CDR3 loop spans 12 amino acids. The V gene's germline CDR1 is SGHNT and CDR2 YENEEA. In DNA, the CDR3 is TGTGCCAGCAGCTTAGGGCAGTATGGCTACACCTTC. Translation gives CASSLGQYGYTF.

The CDR3 protein is CASSFAGGAYGELFF. CDR3 sequence (DNA): TGTGCCAGCAGCTTTGCGGGGGGCGCGTACGGGGAGCTGTTTTTT. The chain is built from TRBV11-2 and TRBJ2-2; 8 positions agree with TRBD2. Germline assignment: CDR1 SGHAT and CDR2 FQNNGV. V was pared by 3 bases and J by 7 bases, with 7 bases of the junction left unmatched. The CDR3 covers 15 residues.